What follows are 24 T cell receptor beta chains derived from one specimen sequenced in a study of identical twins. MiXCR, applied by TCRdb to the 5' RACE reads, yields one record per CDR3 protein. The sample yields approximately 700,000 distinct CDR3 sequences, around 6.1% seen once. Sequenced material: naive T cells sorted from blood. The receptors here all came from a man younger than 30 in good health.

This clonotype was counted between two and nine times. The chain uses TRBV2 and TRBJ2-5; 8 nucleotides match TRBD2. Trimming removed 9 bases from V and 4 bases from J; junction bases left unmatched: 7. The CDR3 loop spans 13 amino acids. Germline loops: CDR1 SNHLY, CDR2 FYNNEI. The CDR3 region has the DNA TGTGCCAGACAGCGGGAGAACGGAGAGACCCAGTACTTC. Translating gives CARQRENGETQYF.

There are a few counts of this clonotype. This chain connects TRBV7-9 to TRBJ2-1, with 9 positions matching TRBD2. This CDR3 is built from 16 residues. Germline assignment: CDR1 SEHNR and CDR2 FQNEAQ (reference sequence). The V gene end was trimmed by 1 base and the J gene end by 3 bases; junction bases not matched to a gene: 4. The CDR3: CASSLEAGGNYNEQFF. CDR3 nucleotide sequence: TGTGCCAGCAGCTTAGAGGCGGGAGGGAACTACAATGAGCAGTTCTTC.

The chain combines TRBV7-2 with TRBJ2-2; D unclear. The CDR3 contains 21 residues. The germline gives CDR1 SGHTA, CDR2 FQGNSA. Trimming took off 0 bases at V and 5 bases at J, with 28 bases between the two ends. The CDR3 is CASSLAGWAWNRARRTGELFF. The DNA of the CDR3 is TGTGCCAGCAGCTTAGCGGGTTGGGCTTGGAATAGAGCTAGACGGACCGGGGAGCTGTTTTTT.

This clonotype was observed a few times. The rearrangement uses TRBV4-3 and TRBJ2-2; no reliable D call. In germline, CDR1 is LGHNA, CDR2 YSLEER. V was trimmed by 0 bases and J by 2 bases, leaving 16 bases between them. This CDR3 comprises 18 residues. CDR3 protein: CASSQDRLAHLNTGELFF. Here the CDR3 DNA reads TGCGCCAGCAGCCAAGATCGCTTGGCACACCTTAACACCGGGGAGCTGTTTTTT.

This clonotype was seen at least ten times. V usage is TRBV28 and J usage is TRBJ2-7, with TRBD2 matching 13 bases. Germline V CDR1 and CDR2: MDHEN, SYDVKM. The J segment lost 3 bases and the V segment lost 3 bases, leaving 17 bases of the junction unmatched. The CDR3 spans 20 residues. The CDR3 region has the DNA TGTGCCAGCAGTTTCATCATTCCACTAGCGGGAGGGAATAAAGGCTACGAGCAGTACTTC. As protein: CASSFIIPLAGGNKGYEQYF.

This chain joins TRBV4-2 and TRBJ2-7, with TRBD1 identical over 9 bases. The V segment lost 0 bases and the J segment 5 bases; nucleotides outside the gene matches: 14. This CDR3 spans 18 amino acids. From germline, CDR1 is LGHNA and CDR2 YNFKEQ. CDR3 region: CASSQDVRGQGTVNEQYF. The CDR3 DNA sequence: TGTGCCAGCAGCCAAGACGTAAGAGGACAGGGGACGGTTAACGAGCAGTACTTC.

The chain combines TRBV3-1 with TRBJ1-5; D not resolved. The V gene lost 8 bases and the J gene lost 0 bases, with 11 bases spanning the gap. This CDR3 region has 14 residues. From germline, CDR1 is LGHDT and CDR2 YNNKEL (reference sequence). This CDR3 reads CASGISRSNQPQHF. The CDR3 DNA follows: TGTGCCAGCGGCATAAGCCGTAGCAATCAGCCCCAGCATTTT.

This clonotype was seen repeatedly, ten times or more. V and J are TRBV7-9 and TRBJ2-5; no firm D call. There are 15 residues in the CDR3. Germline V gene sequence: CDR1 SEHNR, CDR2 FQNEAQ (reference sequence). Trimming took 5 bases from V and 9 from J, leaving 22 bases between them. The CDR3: CASSRNRSNQSPQYF. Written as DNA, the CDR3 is TGTGCCAGCAGCAGAAACCGCTCAAACCAAAGCCCCCAGTACTTC.

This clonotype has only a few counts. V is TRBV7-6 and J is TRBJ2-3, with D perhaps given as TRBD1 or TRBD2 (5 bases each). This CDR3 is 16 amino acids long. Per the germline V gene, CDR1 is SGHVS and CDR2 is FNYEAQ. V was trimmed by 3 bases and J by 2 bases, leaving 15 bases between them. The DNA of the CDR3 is TGTGCCAGCAGCTTTAAGCCGGGACGAAACACAGATACGCAGTATTTT. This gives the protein CASSFKPGRNTDTQYF.

This CDR3 reads CASSTRDGHYEQYF. Written as DNA, the CDR3 is TGTGCCAGCAGTACTCGGGACGGACACTACGAGCAGTACTTC. V is TRBV6-2 or TRBV6-3 and J is TRBJ2-7; D may match TRBD1 or TRBD2 (5 bases each). The CDR3 loop spans 14 amino acids. Germline CDR1 reads MNHEY; CDR2 reads SVGEGT. Trimming stripped 5 bases from V and 3 bases from J, with 14 bases between.

CDR3 in amino acids: CASSSPLNEQYF. CDR3 bases: TGTGCCAGCAGCTCTCCTCTAAACGAGCAGTACTTC. V gene TRBV7-8 combines with J gene TRBJ2-7; D is undetermined. V gave up 4 bases and J gave up 5 bases, with 9 bases separating them. Germline assignment: CDR1 SGHVS and CDR2 FQNEAQ. This CDR3 is 12 amino acids long.

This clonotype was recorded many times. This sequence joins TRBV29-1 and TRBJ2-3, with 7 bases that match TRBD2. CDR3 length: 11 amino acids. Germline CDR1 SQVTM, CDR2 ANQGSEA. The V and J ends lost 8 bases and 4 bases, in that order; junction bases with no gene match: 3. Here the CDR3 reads CSLAVADTQYF. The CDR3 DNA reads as TGCAGCCTAGCGGTGGCAGATACGCAGTATTTT.

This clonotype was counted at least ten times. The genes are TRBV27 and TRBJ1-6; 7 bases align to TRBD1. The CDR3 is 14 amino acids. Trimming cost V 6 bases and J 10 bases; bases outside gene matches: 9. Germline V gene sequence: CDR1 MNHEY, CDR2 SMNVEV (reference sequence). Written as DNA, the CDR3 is TGTGCCAGCAGGGTGACAGGGTATGTCTCACCCCTCCACTTT. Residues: CASRVTGYVSPLHF.

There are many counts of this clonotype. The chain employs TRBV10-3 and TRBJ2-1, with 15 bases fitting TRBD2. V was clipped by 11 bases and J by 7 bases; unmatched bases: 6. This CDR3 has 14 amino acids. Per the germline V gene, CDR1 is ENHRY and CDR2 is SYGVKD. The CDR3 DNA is TGTGCCGCCCGGACTAGCGGGAGGGGGAATGAGCAGTTCTTC. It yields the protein CAARTSGRGNEQFF.

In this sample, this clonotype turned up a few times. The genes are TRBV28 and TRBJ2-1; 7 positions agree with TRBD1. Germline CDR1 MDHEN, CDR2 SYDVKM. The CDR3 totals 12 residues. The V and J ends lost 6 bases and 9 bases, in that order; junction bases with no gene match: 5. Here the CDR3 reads CASRQTGTEQFF. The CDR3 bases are TGTGCCAGCAGGCAGACAGGGACTGAGCAGTTCTTC.

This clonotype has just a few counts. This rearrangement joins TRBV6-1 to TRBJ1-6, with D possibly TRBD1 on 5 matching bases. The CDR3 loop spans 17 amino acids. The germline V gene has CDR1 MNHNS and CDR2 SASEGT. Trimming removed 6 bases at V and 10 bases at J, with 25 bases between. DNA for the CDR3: TGTGCCAGCAGCCCGGGGGGGACCAGTCCTTCGGGATCACCCCTCCACTTT. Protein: CASSPGGTSPSGSPLHF.

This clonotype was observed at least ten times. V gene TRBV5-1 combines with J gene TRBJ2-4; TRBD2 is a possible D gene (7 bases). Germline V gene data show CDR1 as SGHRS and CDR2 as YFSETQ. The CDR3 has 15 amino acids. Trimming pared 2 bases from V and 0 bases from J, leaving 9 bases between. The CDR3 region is CASSLGGAAKNIQYF. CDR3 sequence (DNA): TGCGCCAGCAGCTTAGGGGGGGCAGCCAAAAACATTCAGTACTTC.

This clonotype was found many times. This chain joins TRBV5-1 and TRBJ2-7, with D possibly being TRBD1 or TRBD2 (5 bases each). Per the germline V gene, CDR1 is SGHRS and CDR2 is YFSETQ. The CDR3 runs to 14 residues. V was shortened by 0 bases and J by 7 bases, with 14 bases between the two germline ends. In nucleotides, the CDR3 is TGCGCCAGCAGCTTGGAGGGGAGATCTAAAGAGCAGTACTTC. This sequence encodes CASSLEGRSKEQYF. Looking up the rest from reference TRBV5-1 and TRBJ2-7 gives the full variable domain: KAGVTQTPRYLIKTRGQQVTLSCSPISGHRSVSWYQQTPGQGLQFLFEYFSETQRNKGNFPGRFSGRQFSNSRSEMNVSTLELGDSALYLCASSLEGRSKEQYFGPGTRLTVT.

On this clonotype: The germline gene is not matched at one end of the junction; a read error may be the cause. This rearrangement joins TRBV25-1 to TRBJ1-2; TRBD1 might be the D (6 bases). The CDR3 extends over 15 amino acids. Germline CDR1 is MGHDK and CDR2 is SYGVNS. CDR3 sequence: CASSWGGAHLYGYPF. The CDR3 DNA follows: TGTGCCAGCAGTTGGGGGGGGGCGCATCTCTATGGCTACCCCTTC.

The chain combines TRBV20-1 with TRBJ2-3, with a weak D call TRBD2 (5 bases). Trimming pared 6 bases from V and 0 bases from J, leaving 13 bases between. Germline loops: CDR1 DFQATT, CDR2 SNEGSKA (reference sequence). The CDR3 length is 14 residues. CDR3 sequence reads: CSARRPGSTDTQYF. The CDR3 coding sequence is TGCAGTGCCCGGAGGCCGGGGAGCACAGATACGCAGTATTTT.

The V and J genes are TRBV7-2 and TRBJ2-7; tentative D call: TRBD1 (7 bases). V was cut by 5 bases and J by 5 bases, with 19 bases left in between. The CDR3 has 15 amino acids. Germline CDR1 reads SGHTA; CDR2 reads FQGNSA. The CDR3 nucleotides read TGTGCCAGCAGCCAAACAGGGGCGGGAAGACACGAGCAGTACTTC. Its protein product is CASSQTGAGRHEQYF.

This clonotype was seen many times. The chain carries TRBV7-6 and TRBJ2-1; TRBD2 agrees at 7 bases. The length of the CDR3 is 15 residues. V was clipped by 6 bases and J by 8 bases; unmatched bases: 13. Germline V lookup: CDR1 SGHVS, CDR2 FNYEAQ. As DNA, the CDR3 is TGTGCCAGCAGTTTTACTAGCGACCCGGGCCATGAGCAGTTCTTC. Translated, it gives CASSFTSDPGHEQFF.

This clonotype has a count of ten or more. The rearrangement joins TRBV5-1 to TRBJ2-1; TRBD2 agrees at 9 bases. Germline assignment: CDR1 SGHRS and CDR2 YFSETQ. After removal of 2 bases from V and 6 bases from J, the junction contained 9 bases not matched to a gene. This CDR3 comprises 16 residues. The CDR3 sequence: CASSFATGLASNEQFF. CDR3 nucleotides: TGCGCCAGCAGCTTTGCTACGGGACTAGCCTCCAATGAGCAGTTCTTC.

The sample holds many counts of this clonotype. CDR3 residues: CASSSWTSGTLTGELFF. CDR3 nucleotide sequence: TGTGCCAGCAGTTCGTGGACTAGCGGAACACTCACCGGGGAGCTGTTTTTT. This chain uses TRBV12-3 or TRBV12-4 with TRBJ2-2, with 10 nucleotides matching TRBD2. This CDR3 spans 17 amino acids. The V gene end was trimmed by 4 bases and the J gene end by 4 bases; junction bases not matched to a gene: 9.